This T cell receptor beta chain was identified during a study of beta chain features in type 1 diabetes (dated 2018 in TCRdb). Context from the whole study: Mean age, gender distribution, total cell number and subset yield did not differ between patients and healthy donors. A total of around 110,000,000 sorted cells were examined across all samples, and a strong correlation was observed between cell number per subset and RNA yield. Whereas all 28 donors provided naive and central memory subsets, regulatory and stem cell-like memory subsets were isolated from just 8 patients and roughly 8 healthy donors. In the study, TCRB repertoires of sorted circulating CD4+ T cell subsets from recently diagnosed type 1 diabetes patients were compared with those of matched healthy donors. Summary of the overall study and its limitations: Only small numbers of individuals were included in the HLA sub-analyses, which left unresolved whether HLA type had any influence on TCRB rearrangement. PCR might favor shorter templates, but patient and control samples were amplified and corrected together, so any skew would affect both groups equally. Naive, central memory and regulatory TCRB repertoires appeared more similar among patients than among healthy donors. A moderate but significant shortening of TCRB CDR3 length was observed in type 1 diabetes patients in all four CD4+ subsets. Because cDNA was sequenced instead of genomic DNA, activated cells with high expression could be over-represented, although the groups did not differ in activation or CD3 levels. At VDJ recombination sites, patients with type 1 diabetes made fewer insertions and deleted more nucleotides, a pattern implying thymic rearrangement abnormalities.

The cysteine opens and the phenylalanine closes a CDR3 of 15 amino acids. Only CDR3 DNA remains: 45 bases, in frame from the first base. V ends up 6 bases short and J 2 bases short, with an unmatched junction base count of 7. Per the germline V gene, MDHEN is the CDR1 and SYDVKM is the CDR2. About this clone itself: Its antigen is still unknown. No base-level quality is on record; no much larger clone is a single base apart.

Each donor gave one peripheral blood draw, approximately 100 mL on average, collected into heparinised tubes. A BD FACSAria II was used to sort naive, central memory, regulatory and stem cell-like memory CD4+ T cells with a panel that included CD45RO, CCR7, CD25, CD127, CD95 and CD27. Purity was above 95% for every sorted population. PBMCs were separated immediately by Lymphoprep density gradient centrifugation and were stained directly, without being cultured. So that batch effects would be minimized, each experiment stained and sorted samples in pairs, pairing one healthy donor with one patient. The entire amount of isolated RNA was reverse transcribed using the High Capacity cDNA Reverse Transcription Kit, so the sequenced TCRB transcripts were expressed ones. Naive, central memory and regulatory T cell samples underwent deep immunoSEQ sequencing, averaging about 3.57 million total reads per sample. Sorted cells were lysed in RLT buffer, and RNA was extracted using DNase-treated RNeasy Micro or Mini kits according to cell number. To prevent cross-contamination, every cell subset was processed on its own, while patient and healthy donor samples were processed together. The immunoSEQ multiplex PCR was used to amplify TCRB sequences from cDNA, generating 87-bp fragments that spanned the CDR3 region. Sequencing of the amplicons was done on the Illumina HiSeq platform. Regarding the original processing steps: PCR bias was computationally corrected using synthetic template baselines, reads within Hamming distance 2 were collapsed, and singletons that could not be merged were discarded. Reads were aligned against IMGT so that V, D and J genes, CDR3 length and insertions or deletions at six rearrangement sites could be assigned. Clonotype counts were normalized to sorted cell number within each subset before computing true diversity and Gini coefficients with the tcR R package. Repertoire sharing was quantified using the overlap coefficient calculated on TCRB nucleotide sequences. Out-of-frame TCRB sequences from naive cells were analyzed as a proxy for the pre-selection repertoire. Sourced from immuneACCESS, this table was stored by TCRdb with only in-frame sequences that have V and J called. A share of the clones is absent; for the studies checked, an unresolved V gene accounts for under half, and the remainder has no known explanation. For V, J and clone size, that table is used; D and trimming come from the DNA. The sample records about 370,000 clones, about 14% of which are singletons. Together, the top ten hold about 0.02% of the sample.

This TCR derives from a young woman in good health. Input material: naive CD4+ T cells from blood. The cell subset or site label on this specimen signifies: true naive CD4+ T cells. The chain was built from TRBV28 and TRBJ2-1; TRBD2 lines up with 7 middle nucleotides. This receptor carries the CDR3 CASRTGLAAYNEQFF. The DNA sequence reads TGTGCCAGCAGAACTGGGCTAGCGGCCTACAATGAGCAGTTCTTC.